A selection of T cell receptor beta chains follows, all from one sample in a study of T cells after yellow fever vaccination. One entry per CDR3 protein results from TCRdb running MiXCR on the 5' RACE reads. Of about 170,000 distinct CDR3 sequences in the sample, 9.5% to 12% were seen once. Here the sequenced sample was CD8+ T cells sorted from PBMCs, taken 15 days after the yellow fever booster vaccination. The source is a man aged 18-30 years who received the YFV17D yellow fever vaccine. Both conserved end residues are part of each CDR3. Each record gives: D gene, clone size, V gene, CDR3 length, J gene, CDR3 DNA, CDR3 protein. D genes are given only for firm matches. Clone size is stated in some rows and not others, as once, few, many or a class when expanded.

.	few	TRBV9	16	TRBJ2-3	TGTGCCAGCAGCGTAGATCAGCCTACACGCACAGATACGCAGTATTTT	CASSVDQPTRTDTQYF
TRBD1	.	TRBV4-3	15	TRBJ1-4	TGCGCCAGCAGCCAGAGAGGGGGCCCTAATGAAAAACTGTTTTTT	CASSQRGGPNEKLFF
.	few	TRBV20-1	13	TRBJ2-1	TGCAGTGGGCGTGGGCGTAGCAGCTATGAGCAGTTCTTC	CSGRGRSSYEQFF
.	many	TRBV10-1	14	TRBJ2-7	TGCGCCAGCAGCGCCGCGGGACACCCCTACGAGCAGTACTTC	CASSAAGHPYEQYF
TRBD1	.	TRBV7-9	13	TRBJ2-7	TGTGCCAGCAGCGTGGGACAGATCTACGAGCAGTACTTC	CASSVGQIYEQYF
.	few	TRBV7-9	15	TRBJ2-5	TGTGCCAGCAGCTTCGGGGGTAATGGTTGGGAGACCCAGTACTTC	CASSFGGNGWETQYF
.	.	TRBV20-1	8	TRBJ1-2	TGCAGTGCTAGAGAGGACACCTTC	CSAREDTF
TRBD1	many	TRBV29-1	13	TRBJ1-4	TGCAGCGTCTGGACAGGATCCGGGACCCAACTGTTTTTT	CSVWTGSGTQLFF
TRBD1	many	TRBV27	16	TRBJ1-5	TGTGCCAGCAGGCAATCGGGACAGACCCATAATCAGCCCCAGCATTTT	CASRQSGQTHNQPQHF
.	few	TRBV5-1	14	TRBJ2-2	TGCGCCAGCAGCTTCAATGGGAACACCGGGGAGCTGTTTTTT	CASSFNGNTGELFF
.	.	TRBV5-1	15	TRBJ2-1	TGCGCCAGCAGCTTACGCGGGACAGAGTACAATGAGCAGTTCTTC	CASSLRGTEYNEQFF
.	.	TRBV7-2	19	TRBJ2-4	TGTGCCAGCAGCACGACGGACCCCTCAGCCCCGGTGGCCAAAAACATTCAGTACTTC	CASSTTDPSAPVAKNIQYF
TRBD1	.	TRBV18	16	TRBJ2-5	TGTGCCAGCTCGGTGGATAGGGGGCGCGAGGAAGCGCCCCAGTACTTC	CASSVDRGREEAPQYF
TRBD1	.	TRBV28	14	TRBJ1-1	TGTGCCCGCAGGAGGGGGCGCGTAGACACTGAAGCTTTCTTT	CARRRGRVDTEAFF
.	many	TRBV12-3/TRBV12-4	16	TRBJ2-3	TGTGCCAGCAGTTCAGGGGCCGGTTCCTTCACAGATACGCAGTATTTT	CASSSGAGSFTDTQYF
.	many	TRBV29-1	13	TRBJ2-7	TGCAGCGTTGCGTGGACGGTAACCTACGAGCAGTACTTC	CSVAWTVTYEQYF
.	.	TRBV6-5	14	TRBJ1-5	TGTGCCAGCAGCCACGGGGCAGTGGGACAGCCCCAGCATTTT	CASSHGAVGQPQHF
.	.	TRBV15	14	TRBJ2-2	TGTGCCACCAGCAGAGAGGCCCACACCGGGGAGCTGTTTTTT	CATSREAHTGELFF
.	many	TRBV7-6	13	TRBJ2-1	TGTGCCAGCAGCTTAGCGGGGGGGGCCGAGCAGTTCTTC	CASSLAGGAEQFF
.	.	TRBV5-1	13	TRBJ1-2	TGCGCCAGCAGCTGGACAGAATCCTATGGCTACACCTTC	CASSWTESYGYTF
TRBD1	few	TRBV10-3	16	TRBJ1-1	TGTGCCATCAGCTACTCACCGGGACAGGGGAACACTGAAGCTTTCTTT	CAISYSPGQGNTEAFF
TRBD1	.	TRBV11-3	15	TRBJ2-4	TGTGCCAGCAGCTTAGGAGCGACAGGGGAAAACATTCAGTACTTC	CASSLGATGENIQYF
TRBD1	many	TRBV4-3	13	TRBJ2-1	TGCGCCAGCAGCCCCGGGACAGGGGGCGAGCAGTTCTTC	CASSPGTGGEQFF
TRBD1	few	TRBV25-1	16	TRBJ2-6	TGTGCCAGCAGTGAATTCGACAGGGCTGGGGCCAACGTCCTGACTTTC	CASSEFDRAGANVLTF
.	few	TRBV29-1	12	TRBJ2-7	TGCAGCGTTGTTGGGAATCGGAACGAGCAGTACTTC	CSVVGNRNEQYF
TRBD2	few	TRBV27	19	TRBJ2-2	TGTGCCAGCAGTTTTTTTAGCGGGGATTTAGGCGGGAACACCGGGGAGCTGTTTTTT	CASSFFSGDLGGNTGELFF
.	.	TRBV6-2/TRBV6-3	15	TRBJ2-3	TGTGCCAGCAGTTGGGCGGGTTCCCTTCCCAATACGCAGTATTTT	CASSWAGSLPNTQYF
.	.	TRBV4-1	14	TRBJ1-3	TGCGCCAGCAGCCAAGAAAATACAGTGGACACCATATATTTT	CASSQENTVDTIYF
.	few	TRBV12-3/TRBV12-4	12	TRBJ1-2	TGTGCCAGCAGCCCCCGTAACTATGGCTACACCTTC	CASSPRNYGYTF
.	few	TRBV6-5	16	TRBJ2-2	TGTGCCAGCAGTTACTCTACCAACCTAAACACCGGGGAGCTGTTTTTT	CASSYSTNLNTGELFF
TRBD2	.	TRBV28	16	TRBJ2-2	TGTGCCAGCAGTTCCTATCCGGGACTAGCGAGCGGGGAGCTGTTTTTT	CASSSYPGLASGELFF
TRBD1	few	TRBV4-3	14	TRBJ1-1	TGCGCCAGCAGCGGGACAGGGGCAGAAACTGAAGCTTTCTTT	CASSGTGAETEAFF
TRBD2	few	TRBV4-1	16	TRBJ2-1	TGCGCCAGCAGCCAAGATTACGGGGGGGCCTTCAATGAGCAGTTCTTC	CASSQDYGGAFNEQFF
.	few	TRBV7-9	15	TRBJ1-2	TGTGCCAGCAGCTTAGCGGACGGACCCTACTATGGCTACACCTTC	CASSLADGPYYGYTF
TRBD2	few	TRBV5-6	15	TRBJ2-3	TGTGCCAGCAGCGTGCGGGGGGGCATAGCAGATACGCAGTATTTT	CASSVRGGIADTQYF
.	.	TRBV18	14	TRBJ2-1	TGTGCCAGCTCACCTCCCCTCTCCTACAATGAGCAGTTCTTC	CASSPPLSYNEQFF